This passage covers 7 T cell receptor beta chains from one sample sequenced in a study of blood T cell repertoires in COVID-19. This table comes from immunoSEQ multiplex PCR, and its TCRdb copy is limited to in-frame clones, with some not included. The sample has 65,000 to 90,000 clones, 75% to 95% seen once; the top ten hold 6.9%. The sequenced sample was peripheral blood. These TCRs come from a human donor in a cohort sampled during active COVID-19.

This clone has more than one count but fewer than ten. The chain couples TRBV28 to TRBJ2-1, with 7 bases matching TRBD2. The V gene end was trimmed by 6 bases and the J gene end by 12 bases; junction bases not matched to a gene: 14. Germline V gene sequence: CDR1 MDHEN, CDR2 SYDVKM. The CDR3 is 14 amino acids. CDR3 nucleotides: TGTGCCAGCAGGTCCCCGGCGGGGGAAGTTGGGCAGTTCTTC. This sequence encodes CASRSPAGEVGQFF.

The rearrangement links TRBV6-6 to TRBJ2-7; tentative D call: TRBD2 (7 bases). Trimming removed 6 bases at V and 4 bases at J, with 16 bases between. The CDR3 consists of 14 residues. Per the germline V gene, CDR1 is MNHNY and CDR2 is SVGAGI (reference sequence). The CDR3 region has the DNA TGTGCCAGCAGGCCGACGGGGGGCTCTTACGAGCAGTACTTC. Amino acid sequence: CASRPTGGSYEQYF.

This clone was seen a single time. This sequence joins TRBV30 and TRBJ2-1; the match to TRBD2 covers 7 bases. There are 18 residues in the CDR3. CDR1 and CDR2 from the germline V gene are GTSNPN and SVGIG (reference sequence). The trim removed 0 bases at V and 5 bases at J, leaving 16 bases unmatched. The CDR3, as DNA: TGTGCCTGGAGTGTAACTCCCCCACGGCGGGGGACCCACAATGAGCAGTTCTTC. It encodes CAWSVTPPRRGTHNEQFF.

The CDR3 sequence: CASSRRTGPRDTEAFF. The DNA for the CDR3 is TGTGCCAGCAGCCGACGGACAGGGCCAAGGGACACTGAAGCTTTCTTT. The rearrangement uses TRBV7-8 and TRBJ1-1; 8 nucleotides agree with TRBD1. V dropped 5 bases and J dropped 3; count of bases not matched to a gene: 11. This CDR3 spans 16 amino acids. Germline V gene lookup returns CDR1 SGHVS and CDR2 FQNEAQ.

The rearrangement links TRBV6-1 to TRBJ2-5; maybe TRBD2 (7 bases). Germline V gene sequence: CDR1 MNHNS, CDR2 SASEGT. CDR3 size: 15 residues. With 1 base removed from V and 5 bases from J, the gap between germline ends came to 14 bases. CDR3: CASSEEAGAWETQYF. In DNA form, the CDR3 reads TGTGCCAGCAGTGAAGAGGCGGGGGCTTGGGAGACCCAGTACTTC.

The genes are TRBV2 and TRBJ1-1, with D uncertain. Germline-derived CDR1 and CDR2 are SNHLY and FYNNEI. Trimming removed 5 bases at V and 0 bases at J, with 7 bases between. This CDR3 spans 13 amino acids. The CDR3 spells CASSFTVNTEAFF. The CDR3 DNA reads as TGTGCCAGCAGTTTCACAGTGAACACTGAAGCTTTCTTT.

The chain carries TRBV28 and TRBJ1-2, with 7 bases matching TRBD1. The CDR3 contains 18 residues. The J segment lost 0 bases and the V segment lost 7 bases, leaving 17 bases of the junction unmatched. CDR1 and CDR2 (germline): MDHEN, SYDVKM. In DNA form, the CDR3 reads TGTGCCAGCATCCCCTCCGCGGGACAGTCCCCTGCTAACTATGGCTACACCTTC. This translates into CASIPSAGQSPANYGYTF.